The following is a T cell receptor (beta chain) sequence with its context. No antigen is known for it. Treatment indicated: over 15 received Ad26.COV2.S at low or high dose, single or two shots; about 5 received placebo; per-sample allocation not given. Each sample was drawn 63 days after the first injection (of vaccine or placebo). The data were produced by immunoSEQ multiplex PCR, yet TCRdb's version contains in-frame clones alone and is incomplete. The table shows fewer than 800,000 clones, with roughly 90% occurring only once. This record comes from a study of Ad26.COV2.S vaccination and SARS-CoV-2 variants. Findings and limits, study-wide: Total T cell responses, in the TCR breadth and depth analyses, may have been underestimated. Substantial breadth was reported for post-vaccination spike-specific CD8+ and CD4+ T cells.

V lost 7 bases, J lost 3 bases, and 7 bases stayed unmatched. The CDR3 is 14 amino acids. The germline V gene encodes CDR1 MNHEY and CDR2 SVGAGI. Material: peripheral blood, obtained in a trial of Ad26.COV2.S vaccine versus placebo. The V and J genes are TRBV6-5 and TRBJ2-7; 9 positions match TRBD1. This clonotype originated in a person between 18 and 65 years old who received the Ad26.COV2.S COVID-19 vaccine or a placebo. In DNA, the CDR3 is TGTGCCAGCATCCCGACAGGGGGGAACTACGAGCAGTACTTC. Its translation is CASIPTGGNYEQYF.